Listed here is a single T cell receptor (beta chain). Its antigen is not identified. The record originates from a study of T cell responses to AZD1222 COVID-19 vaccine. Findings of the study overall: Distributed over spike, vaccine-associated CD4 TCRs predominated at 160-218 and 743-854. Without day 14 samples, only post-peak T cell repertoires were studied. Possibly, clonal diversity was underestimated; donors were largely white British and included more females.

The CDR3 sequence is 14 residues long. The V end was cut by 4 bases, the J end by 4 bases, with 10 bases between. Germline V gene sequence: CDR1 ENHRY, CDR2 SYGVKD. Data came from immunoSEQ multiplex PCR; TCRdb stores just in-frame clones and leaves some out. The sample holds roughly 80,000 clones, approximately 85% seen once. The source was peripheral blood, collected on day 0 of MenACWY control vaccination. This sequence joins TRBV10-3 and TRBJ2-2; D not certain. The TCR sequence derives from an adult in good health. DNA of the CDR3: TGTGCCATCAGTGCTGGCCGGTTCACCGGGGAGCTGTTTTTT. Translating gives CAISAGRFTGELFF.